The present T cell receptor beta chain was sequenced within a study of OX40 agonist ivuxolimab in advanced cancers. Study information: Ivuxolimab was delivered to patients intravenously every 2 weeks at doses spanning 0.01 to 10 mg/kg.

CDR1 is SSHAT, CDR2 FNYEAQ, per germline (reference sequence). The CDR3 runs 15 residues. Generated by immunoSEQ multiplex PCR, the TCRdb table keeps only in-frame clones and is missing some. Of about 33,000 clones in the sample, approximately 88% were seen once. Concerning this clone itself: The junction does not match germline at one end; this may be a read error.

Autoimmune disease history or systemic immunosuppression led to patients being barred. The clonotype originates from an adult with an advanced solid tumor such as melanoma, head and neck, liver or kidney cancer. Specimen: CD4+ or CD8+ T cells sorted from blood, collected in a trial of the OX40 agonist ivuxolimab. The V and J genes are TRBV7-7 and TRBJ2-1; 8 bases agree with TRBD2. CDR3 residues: CASSVSGSSYNEQFF. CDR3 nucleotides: TGTGCTAGCAGCGTGAGCGGGAGCTCCTACAATGAGCAGTTCTTC.